What follows are 14 T cell receptor beta chains derived from one specimen sequenced in a study of cytomegalovirus exposure and HLA in healthy donors. The PCR employed 60 Vbeta primers together with 13 Jbeta primers. The data were produced by immunoSEQ multiplex PCR, yet TCRdb's version contains in-frame clones alone and is incomplete. The sample gives approximately 190,000 clones, about 80% of which show up once; around 2.5% is in the top ten. Source material: PBMCs. The receptors here all came from a woman aged 45 to 65 in good health and CMV-seropositive.

V gene TRBV5-1 combines with J gene TRBJ2-1, with D tentatively TRBD2 (7 bases). CDR1 SGHRS and CDR2 YFSETQ come from the germline V gene. V was pared by 0 bases and J by 5 bases, with 15 bases between. There are 16 residues in the CDR3. The CDR3 DNA follows: TGCGCCAGCAGCTTGGCCCGGGGCGGGGGCAACAATGAGCAGTTCTTC. Translating it yields CASSLARGGGNNEQFF. The full variable domain, in which reference TRBV5-1 and TRBJ2-1 provide the parts outside the CDR3, is KAGVTQTPRYLIKTRGQQVTLSCSPISGHRSVSWYQQTPGQGLQFLFEYFSETQRNKGNFPGRFSGRQFSNSRSEMNVSTLELGDSALYLCASSLARGGGNNEQFFGPGTRLTVL.

The genes are TRBV7-3 and TRBJ2-2; weak D call: TRBD2 (7 bases). There are 16 residues in the CDR3. CDR1 is SGHTA, CDR2 FQGTGA, per germline. The germline V and J ends were trimmed by 1 base and 6 bases, with 15 bases remaining between them. Here the CDR3 DNA reads TGTGCCAGCAGCTTAAATGGGGGGGCCATCGCCGGGGAGCTGTTTTTT. This encodes CASSLNGGAIAGELFF.

This clone was detected only once. V usage is TRBV6-6 and J usage is TRBJ2-1; 8 positions agree with TRBD2. The CDR3 runs to 14 residues. CDR1 is MNHNY, CDR2 SVGAGI, per germline (reference sequence). J was trimmed by 1 base and V by 6 bases; bases with no gene match: 2. The CDR3 coding sequence is TGTGCCAGCAGCGGGGGGGCATCCTACAATGAGCAGTTCTTC. As protein: CASSGGASYNEQFF.

The chain combines TRBV7-3 with TRBJ2-3; the D is unclear. The CDR3 runs 16 residues. Trimming stripped 1 base from V and 2 bases from J, with 13 bases between. Germline-derived CDR1 and CDR2 are SGHTA and FQGTGA. The CDR3 protein is CASSLIGGTPTDTQYF. For the CDR3, the DNA is TGTGCCAGCAGCTTAATCGGCGGTACTCCCACAGATACGCAGTATTTT.

The chain employs TRBV2 and TRBJ2-1; perhaps TRBD1 as D (6 bases). CDR3 length: 15 residues. Germline V CDR1 and CDR2: SNHLY, FYNNEI. Trimming left V 4 bases short and J 0 bases short, with 10 bases between. CDR3 protein: CASSVRGSSYNEQFF. CDR3 sequence (DNA): TGTGCCAGCAGTGTCAGGGGCAGCTCCTACAATGAGCAGTTCTTC.

This clone was seen a few times. This chain joins TRBV5-1 and TRBJ1-4; D unclear. Trimming pared 5 bases from V and 0 bases from J, leaving 20 bases between. This CDR3 is built from 18 residues. The germline CDR1 and CDR2 sequences are SGHRS and YFSETQ. Here the CDR3 DNA reads TGCGCCAGCAGTTTCTTTAGTCTTGGTAGCGCAACTAATGAAAAACTGTTTTTT. Encoded protein: CASSFFSLGSATNEKLFF.

This clone was observed once. This chain connects TRBV6-5 to TRBJ1-2, with a tentative D call TRBD1 (5 bases). Trimming cost V 5 bases and J 3 bases, with 7 bases left between them. This CDR3 contains 12 residues. CDR1 and CDR2 from the germline V gene are MNHEY and SVGAGI. The CDR3 protein is CASSEGDYGYTF. The CDR3 coding sequence is TGTGCCAGCAGTGAAGGGGACTATGGCTACACCTTC.

V and J are TRBV6-1 and TRBJ2-1; 8 nucleotides match TRBD1. The V gene end was trimmed by 5 bases and the J gene end by 7 bases; junction bases not matched to a gene: 7. This CDR3 contains 14 residues. Germline CDR1 MNHNS, CDR2 SASEGT. The CDR3 spells CASSRTGGSNEQFF. In nucleotides, the CDR3 is TGTGCCAGCAGTCGAACAGGGGGGTCGAATGAGCAGTTCTTC.

The V gene is TRBV5-1, the J gene TRBJ2-7; D is uncertain. Germline V lookup: CDR1 SGHRS, CDR2 YFSETQ. This CDR3 is built from 12 residues. Trimming cost V 2 bases and J 6 bases, with 9 bases left between them. In nucleotides, the CDR3 is TGCGCCAGCAGCTTTTCCGCGAGCGAGCAGTACTTC. This sequence encodes CASSFSASEQYF.

The rearrangement joins TRBV23-1 to TRBJ2-5; D may be TRBD2 (6 bases). TRBV23-1 qualifies as an ORF whose function is uncertain. V lost 5 bases, J lost 4 bases, and 11 bases lay in between. This CDR3 has 13 residues. The CDR3 spells CASSVPEGETQYF. CDR3 coding DNA: TGCGCCAGCAGTGTACCGGAGGGAGAGACCCAGTACTTC.

The rearrangement uses TRBV29-1 and TRBJ2-1, with D perhaps matching TRBD1 (6 bases). Trimming removed 6 bases from V and 5 bases from J, with 20 bases in between. Germline V CDR1 and CDR2: SQVTM, ANQGSEA. The CDR3 extends over 15 amino acids. The CDR3 spells CSVYGTPSDNNEQFF. For the CDR3, the DNA is TGCAGCGTCTACGGGACACCTTCCGATAACAATGAGCAGTTCTTC.

In this sample, this clone turned up once. The chain couples TRBV27 to TRBJ1-6; 7 bases agree with TRBD1. CDR1 and CDR2 from the germline V gene are MNHEY and SMNVEV (reference sequence). V dropped 1 base and J dropped 4; count of bases not matched to a gene: 10. This CDR3 contains 18 residues. The CDR3: CASSLYGRDSLYNSPLHF. The CDR3 bases are TGTGCCAGCAGTTTATACGGACGGGACAGTTTGTATAATTCACCCCTCCACTTT.

The CDR3 here is CAWSGRLSYNSPLHF. Written as DNA, the CDR3 is TGTGCCTGGAGTGGCAGGCTCTCCTATAATTCACCCCTCCACTTT. V gene TRBV30 combines with J gene TRBJ1-6; D not certain. V lost 1 base, J lost 0 bases, and 7 bases lay in between. Looked up from germline, CDR1 is GTSNPN and CDR2 is SVGIG (reference sequence). The CDR3 is 15 residues long.

This chain joins TRBV9 and TRBJ1-2; 8 nucleotides match TRBD1. V lost 0 bases, J lost 6 bases, and 7 bases stayed unmatched. Germline V lookup: CDR1 SGDLS, CDR2 YYNGEE. The CDR3 covers 15 residues. The CDR3 is CASSVAGQGADGYTF. The CDR3 nucleotides are TGTGCCAGCAGCGTAGCGGGCCAGGGGGCAGATGGCTACACCTTC. Variable domain in full (rest from reference TRBV9 and TRBJ1-2): DSGVTQTPKHLITATGQRVTLRCSPRSGDLSVYWYQQSLDQGLQFLIQYYNGEERAKGNILERFSAQQFPDLHSELNLSSLELGDSALYFCASSVAGQGADGYTFGSGTRLTVV.